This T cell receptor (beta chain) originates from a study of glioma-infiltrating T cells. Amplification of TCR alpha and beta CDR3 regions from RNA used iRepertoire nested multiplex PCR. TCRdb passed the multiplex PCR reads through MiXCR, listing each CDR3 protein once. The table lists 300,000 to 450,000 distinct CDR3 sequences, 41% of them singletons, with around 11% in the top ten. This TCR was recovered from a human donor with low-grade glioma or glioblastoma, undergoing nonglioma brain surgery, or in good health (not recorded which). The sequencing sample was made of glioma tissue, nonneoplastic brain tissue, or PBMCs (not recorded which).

The DNA for the CDR3 is TGTGCCAGCACCTTCACTATGGGCGGGGGATTTGACTATGGCTACACCTTC. As protein: CASTFTMGGGFDYGYTF. The chain uses TRBV4-2 and TRBJ1-2; D may be TRBD1 (5 bases). V was clipped by 7 bases and J by 3 bases, with 24 bases between them. Germline V gene data show CDR1 as LGHNA and CDR2 as YNFKEQ. The CDR3 contains 17 residues.